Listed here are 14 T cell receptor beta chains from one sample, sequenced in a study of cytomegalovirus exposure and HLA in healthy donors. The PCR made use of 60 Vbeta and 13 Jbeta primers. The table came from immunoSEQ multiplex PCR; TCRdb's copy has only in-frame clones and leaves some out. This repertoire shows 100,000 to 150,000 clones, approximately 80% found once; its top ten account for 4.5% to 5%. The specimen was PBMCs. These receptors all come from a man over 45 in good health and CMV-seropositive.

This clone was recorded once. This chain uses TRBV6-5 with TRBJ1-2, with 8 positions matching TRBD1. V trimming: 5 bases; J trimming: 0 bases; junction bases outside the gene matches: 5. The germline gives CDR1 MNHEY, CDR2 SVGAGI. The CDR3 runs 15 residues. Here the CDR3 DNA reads TGTGCCAGCAGTCACCAGACAGGGGCTAACTATGGCTACACCTTC. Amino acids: CASSHQTGANYGYTF.

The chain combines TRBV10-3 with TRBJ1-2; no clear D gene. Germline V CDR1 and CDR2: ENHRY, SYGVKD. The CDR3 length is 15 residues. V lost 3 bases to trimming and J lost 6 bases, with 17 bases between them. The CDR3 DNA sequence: TGTGCCATCAGTGATAATGGCGGAGGCTCTGATGGCTACACCTTC. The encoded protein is CAISDNGGGSDGYTF.

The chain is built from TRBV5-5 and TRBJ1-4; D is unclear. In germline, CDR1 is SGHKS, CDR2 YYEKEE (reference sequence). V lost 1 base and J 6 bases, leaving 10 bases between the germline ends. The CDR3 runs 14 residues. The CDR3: CASSLNPRDEKLFF. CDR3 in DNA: TGTGCCAGCAGCTTGAACCCCCGGGATGAAAAACTGTTTTTT.

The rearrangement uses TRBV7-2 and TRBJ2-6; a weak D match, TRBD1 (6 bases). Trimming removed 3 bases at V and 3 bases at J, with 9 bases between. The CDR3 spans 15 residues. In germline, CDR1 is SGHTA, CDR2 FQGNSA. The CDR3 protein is CASSFDRNGANVLTF. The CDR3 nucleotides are TGTGCCAGCAGCTTTGACAGGAATGGGGCCAACGTCCTGACTTTC.

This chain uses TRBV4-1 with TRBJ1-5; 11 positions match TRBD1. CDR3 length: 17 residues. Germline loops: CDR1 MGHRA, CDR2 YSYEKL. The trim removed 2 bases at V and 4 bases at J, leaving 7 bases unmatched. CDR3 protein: CASSQLGQGVGNQPQHF. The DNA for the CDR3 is TGCGCCAGCAGCCAACTGGGACAGGGGGTCGGTAATCAGCCCCAGCATTTT.

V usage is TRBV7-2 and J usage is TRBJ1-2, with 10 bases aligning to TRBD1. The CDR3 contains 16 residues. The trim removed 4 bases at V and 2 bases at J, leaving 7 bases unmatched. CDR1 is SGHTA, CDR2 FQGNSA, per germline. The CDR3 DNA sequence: TGTGCCAGCAGCTACCGGGACAGGGGAAAAAACTATGGCTACACCTTC. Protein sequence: CASSYRDRGKNYGYTF. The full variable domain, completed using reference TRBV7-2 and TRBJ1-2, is GAGVSQSPSNKVTEKGKDVELRCDPISGHTALYWYRQSLGQGLEFLIYFQGNSAPDKSGLPSDRFSAERTGGSVSTLTIQRTQQEDSAVYLCASSYRDRGKNYGYTFGSGTRLTVV.

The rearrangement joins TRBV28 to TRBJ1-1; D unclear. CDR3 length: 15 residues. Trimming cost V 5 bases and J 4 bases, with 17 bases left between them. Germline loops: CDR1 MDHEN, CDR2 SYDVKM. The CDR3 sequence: CASSPKSWAGTEAFF. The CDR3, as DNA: TGTGCCAGCAGTCCCAAATCATGGGCGGGCACTGAAGCTTTCTTT.

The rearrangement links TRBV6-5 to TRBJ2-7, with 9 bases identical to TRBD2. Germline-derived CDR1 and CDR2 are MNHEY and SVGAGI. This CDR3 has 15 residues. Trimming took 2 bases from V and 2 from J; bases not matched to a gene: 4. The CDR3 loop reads CASSYESSGAYEQYF. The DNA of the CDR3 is TGTGCCAGCAGTTACGAGTCTAGCGGGGCCTACGAGCAGTACTTC.

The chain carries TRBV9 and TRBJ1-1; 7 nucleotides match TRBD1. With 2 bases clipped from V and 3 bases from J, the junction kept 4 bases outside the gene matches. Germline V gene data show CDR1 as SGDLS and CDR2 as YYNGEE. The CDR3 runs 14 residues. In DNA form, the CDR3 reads TGTGCCAGCAGCGTCAGGGACAGCCACACTGAAGCTTTCTTT. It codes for CASSVRDSHTEAFF. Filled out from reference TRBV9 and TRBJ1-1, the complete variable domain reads DSGVTQTPKHLITATGQRVTLRCSPRSGDLSVYWYQQSLDQGLQFLIQYYNGEERAKGNILERFSAQQFPDLHSELNLSSLELGDSALYFCASSVRDSHTEAFFGQGTRLTVV.

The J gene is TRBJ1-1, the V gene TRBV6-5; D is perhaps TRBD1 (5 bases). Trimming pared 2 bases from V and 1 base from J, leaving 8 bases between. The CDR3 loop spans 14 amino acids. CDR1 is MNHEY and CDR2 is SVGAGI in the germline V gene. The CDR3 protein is CASSYRRGNTEAFF. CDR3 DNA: TGTGCCAGCAGTTACCGGAGGGGGAACACTGAAGCTTTCTTT.

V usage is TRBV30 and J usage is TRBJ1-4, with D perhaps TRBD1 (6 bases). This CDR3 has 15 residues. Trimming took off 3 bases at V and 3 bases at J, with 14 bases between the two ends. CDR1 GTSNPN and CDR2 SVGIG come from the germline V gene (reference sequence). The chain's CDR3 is CAWSQRGAANEKLFF. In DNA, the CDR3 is TGTGCCTGGAGCCAACGGGGGGCAGCTAATGAAAAACTGTTTTTT.

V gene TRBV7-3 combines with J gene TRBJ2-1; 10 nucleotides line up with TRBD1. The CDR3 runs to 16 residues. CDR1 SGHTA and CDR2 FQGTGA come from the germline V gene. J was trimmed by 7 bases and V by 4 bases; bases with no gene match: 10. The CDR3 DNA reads TGTGCCAGCAGCTCCTACGGACAGGGGGTTCGTAATGAGCAGTTCTTC. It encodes CASSSYGQGVRNEQFF.

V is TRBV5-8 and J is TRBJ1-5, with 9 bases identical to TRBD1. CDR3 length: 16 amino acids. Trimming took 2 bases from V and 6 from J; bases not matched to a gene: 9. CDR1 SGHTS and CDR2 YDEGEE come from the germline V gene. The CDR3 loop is CASSLRQGGLSQPQHF. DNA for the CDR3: TGTGCCAGCAGCTTAAGACAGGGGGGCCTCAGTCAGCCCCAGCATTTT. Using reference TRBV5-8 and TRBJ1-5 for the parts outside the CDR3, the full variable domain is EAGVTQSPTHLIKTRGQQATLRCSPISGHTSVYWYQQALGLGLQFLLWYDEGEERNRGNFPPRFSGRQFPNYSSELNVNALELEDSALYLCASSLRQGGLSQPQHFGDGTRLSIL.

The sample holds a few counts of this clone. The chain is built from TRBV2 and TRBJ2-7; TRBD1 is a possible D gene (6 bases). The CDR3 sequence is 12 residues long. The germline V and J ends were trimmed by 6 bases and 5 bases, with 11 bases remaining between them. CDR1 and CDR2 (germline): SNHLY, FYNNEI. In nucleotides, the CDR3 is TGTGCCAGCAGGGACAGTCTCCACGAGCAGTACTTC. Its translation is CASRDSLHEQYF.